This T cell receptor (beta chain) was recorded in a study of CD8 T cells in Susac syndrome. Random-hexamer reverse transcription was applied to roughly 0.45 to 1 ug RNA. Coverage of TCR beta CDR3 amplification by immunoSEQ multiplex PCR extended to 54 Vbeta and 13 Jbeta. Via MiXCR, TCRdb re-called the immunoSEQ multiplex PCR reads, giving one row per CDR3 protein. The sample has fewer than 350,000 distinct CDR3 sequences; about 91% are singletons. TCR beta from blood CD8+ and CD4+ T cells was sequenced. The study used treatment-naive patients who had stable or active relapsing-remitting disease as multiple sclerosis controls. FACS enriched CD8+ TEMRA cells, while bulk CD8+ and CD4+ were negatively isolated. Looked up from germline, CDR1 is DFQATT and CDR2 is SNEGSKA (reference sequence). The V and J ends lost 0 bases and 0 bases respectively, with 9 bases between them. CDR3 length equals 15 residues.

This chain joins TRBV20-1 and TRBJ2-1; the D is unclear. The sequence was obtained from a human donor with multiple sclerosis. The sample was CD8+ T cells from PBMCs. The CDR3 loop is CSARDLHPSYNEQFF. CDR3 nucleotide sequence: TGCAGTGCTAGAGACCTCCACCCCTCCTACAATGAGCAGTTCTTC.